A selection of T cell receptor beta chains follows, all from one sample in a study of T cell responses to AZD1222 COVID-19 vaccine. Assay used: immunoSEQ multiplex PCR; TCRdb lists only in-frame clones, some missing. The sample lists more than 110,000 clones, about nine tenths seen once, with about 4.5% in the top ten. Sequencing was performed on peripheral blood, taken on day 0 of AZD1222 vaccination. These receptors were collected from an adult in good health. CDR3s include the opening cysteine and the closing phenylalanine or tryptophan. D genes are given only for firm matches. Clone size is given for some rows only: seen once, a few or many times, or a class if the clone is expanded.

size | J | D | length | V | DNA | CDR3
. | TRBJ1-2 | TRBD1 | 15 | TRBV7-9 | TGTGCCAGCAGCTTAGTTAGGACAGGGGACTATGGCTACACCTTC | CASSLVRTGDYGYTF
. | TRBJ2-7 | . | 15 | TRBV2 | TGTGCCAGCACCTCTACGGAAACCGCCTCCTACGAGCAGTACTTC | CASTSTETASYEQYF
. | TRBJ2-7 | TRBD1 | 12 | TRBV7-9 | TGTGCCAGCAGCCGGGACAGGGCCGAGCAGTACTTC | CASSRDRAEQYF
. | TRBJ1-1 | TRBD1 | 11 | TRBV6-1 | TGTGCCAGCAGCAGGACAGGGGGCGCTTTCTTT | CASSRTGGAFF
few | TRBJ2-1 | . | 14 | TRBV9 | TGTGCCAGCAGCGTACATGGGGGTTTAAATGAGCAGTTCTTC | CASSVHGGLNEQFF
. | TRBJ2-7 | . | 13 | TRBV10-2 | TGCGCCAGCAGATCTAGCGTTTACTACGAGCAGTACTTC | CASRSSVYYEQYF
once | TRBJ1-5 | . | 13 | TRBV24-1 | TGTGCTACCGACGGGGGCCCCGGTCAGCCCCAGCATTTT | CATDGGPGQPQHF
. | TRBJ2-1 | . | 15 | TRBV27 | TGTGCCAGCAGTCCGACCTTGGCGGCTTTGGGGGAGCAGTTCTTC | CASSPTLAALGEQFF
. | TRBJ1-1 | . | 12 | TRBV6-5 | TGTGCCAGCAGTTGGCCCCGTATTGAAGCTTTCTTT | CASSWPRIEAFF
. | TRBJ2-3 | TRBD2 | 18 | TRBV4-2 | TGTGCCAGCAGCCAGGGACTAGCGGGGGGACCAAGCACAGATACGCAGTATTTT | CASSQGLAGGPSTDTQYF
. | TRBJ2-3 | TRBD2 | 15 | TRBV14 | TGTGCCAGCAGCCAAGGGCTAGCGGGGGGAAGGTCGCAGTATTTT | CASSQGLAGGRSQYF
. | TRBJ2-2 | . | 16 | TRBV7-3 | TGTGCCAGCGCGCCAAGGCCCGGGGAGAACACCGGGGAGCTGTTTTTT | CASAPRPGENTGELFF
. | TRBJ2-2 | TRBD2 | 18 | TRBV27 | TGTGCCAGCAGTTTATCGTTAACTAGCGGGGGAAACACCGGGGAGCTGTTTTTT | CASSLSLTSGGNTGELFF
. | TRBJ2-5 | TRBD2 | 15 | TRBV5-1 | TGCGCCAGCAGCTCAGAGGGACTAGCGGAAGAGACCCAGTACTTC | CASSSEGLAEETQYF
. | TRBJ2-7 | TRBD2 | 14 | TRBV5-1 | TGCGCCAGCAGTACCGGGACTAGCGGGGTCGAGCAGTACTTC | CASSTGTSGVEQYF
. | TRBJ1-1 | . | 13 | TRBV27 | TGTGCCAGCAGTCCCAAACGTGGAACTGAAGCTTTCTTT | CASSPKRGTEAFF
few | TRBJ1-2 | . | 14 | TRBV19 | TGTGCCAGTAGTACAGCAGGGGAATTGCGCGGCTACACCTTC | CASSTAGELRGYTF
. | TRBJ1-2 | . | 14 | TRBV18 | TGTGCCAGCTCACCAGCAGGGGCAAAGGATGGCTACACCTTC | CASSPAGAKDGYTF
. | TRBJ1-3 | . | 16 | TRBV7-2 | TGTGCCAGCAGACGGCAGGGGAGCCAAGTAGGAAACACCATATATTTT | CASRRQGSQVGNTIYF
. | TRBJ1-3 | . | 16 | TRBV5-6 | TGTGCCAGCAGCTTTTTTAGGTCCAGCTCTGGAAACACCATATATTTT | CASSFFRSSSGNTIYF
. | TRBJ1-1 | TRBD1 | 15 | TRBV28 | TGTGCCAGCAGATACCCGACAGGGAAGAACACTGAAGCTTTCTTT | CASRYPTGKNTEAFF
. | TRBJ2-5 | TRBD2 | 15 | TRBV18 | TGTGCCAGCTCACCCTCGTGGGGGGGAATGGAGACCCAGTACTTC | CASSPSWGGMETQYF
. | TRBJ1-5 | . | 14 | TRBV19 | TGTGCCAGTTCCGGCCAGGGGTATTATCAGCCCCAGCATTTT | CASSGQGYYQPQHF
. | TRBJ2-7 | . | 15 | TRBV5-1 | TGCGCCAGCAGCTTCGCCCTGCGGGTCCCCTACGAGCAGTACTTC | CASSFALRVPYEQYF
. | TRBJ1-6 | TRBD1 | 15 | TRBV6-5 | TGTGCCAGCAGGACAGGGGCAGTCTATAATTCACCCCTCCACTTT | CASRTGAVYNSPLHF
. | TRBJ2-7 | . | 14 | TRBV7-2 | TGTGCCAGCAGCTTAGGGCCGAGCTCCTACGAGCAGTACTTC | CASSLGPSSYEQYF
once | TRBJ1-6 | . | 14 | TRBV27 | TGTGCCCGCGGGGGGGGTTACGGGGTGACACCCCTCCACTTT | CARGGGYGVTPLHF
. | TRBJ2-3 | TRBD2 | 15 | TRBV5-1 | TGCGCCAGCAGGCCGGGACTAGCGAATAGAGATACGCAGTATTTT | CASRPGLANRDTQYF
. | TRBJ1-1 | TRBD1 | 15 | TRBV28 | TGTGCCAGCAGTTTACCCGGGACAGGGGCCACTGAAGCTTTCTTT | CASSLPGTGATEAFF
. | TRBJ2-3 | . | 15 | TRBV4-2 | TGTGCCAGCAGCCAAGAGGACGGCTCGGAAGATACGCAGTATTTT | CASSQEDGSEDTQYF
. | TRBJ2-4 | TRBD1 | 17 | TRBV15 | TGTGCCACCAGCAGAGGAGACAGGGGCTTAGCCAAAAACATTCAGTACTTC | CATSRGDRGLAKNIQYF
. | TRBJ1-4 | . | 13 | TRBV12-3/TRBV12-4 | TGTGCCAGCAGTTTGCGACTGGGAGAAAAACTGTTTTTT | CASSLRLGEKLFF
. | TRBJ2-5 | . | 13 | TRBV5-1 | TGCGCCAGCAGCGTTTTGGAGGGGGAGACCCAGTACTTC | CASSVLEGETQYF
. | TRBJ2-1 | TRBD1 | 16 | TRBV28 | TGTGCCAGCAGTTTCCGGACAGGGGGCTCTTACAATGAGCAGTTCTTC | CASSFRTGGSYNEQFF
. | TRBJ1-1 | . | 15 | TRBV9 | TGTGCCAGCAGCGTAGCCCGTACAGGCGGCACTGAAGCTTTCTTT | CASSVARTGGTEAFF
. | TRBJ2-1 | . | 9 | TRBV6-6 | TGTGCCATTGGCTATGAGCAGTTCTTC | CAIGYEQFF
. | TRBJ1-2 | TRBD1 | 14 | TRBV7-9 | TGTGCCAGCAGCTCCGGACAGGGCCACTATGGCTACACCTTC | CASSSGQGHYGYTF
. | TRBJ1-6 | TRBD1 | 15 | TRBV30 | TGTGCCTCCGGGACAGGGAAATCCTATAATTCACCCCTCCACTTT | CASGTGKSYNSPLHF
. | TRBJ1-1 | TRBD1 | 15 | TRBV6-5 | TGTGCCAGCAGTCCCACCAGACAGGGGAACACTGAAGCTTTCTTT | CASSPTRQGNTEAFF
once | TRBJ2-7 | . | 14 | TRBV9 | TGTGCCAGCAGCGTAGGGCAGAGATTTAACGAGCAGTACTTC | CASSVGQRFNEQYF
. | TRBJ1-4 | TRBD1 | 12 | TRBV12-3/TRBV12-4 | TGTGCCAGCACCCGGGGACAGGGCGAACTGTTTTTT | CASTRGQGELFF
. | TRBJ2-7 | . | 13 | TRBV2 | TGTGCCAGCGGCTCACGGCGGACCTACGAGCAGTACTTC | CASGSRRTYEQYF
. | TRBJ1-2 | . | 13 | TRBV2 | TGTGCCAGCAGTACCGACATAATCTATGGCTACACCTTC | CASSTDIIYGYTF
. | TRBJ2-6 | TRBD1 | 14 | TRBV5-4 | TGTGCCAGTCGGGACAGCTCTGGGGCCAACGTCCTGACTTTC | CASRDSSGANVLTF
. | TRBJ2-5 | TRBD1 | 16 | TRBV5-6 | TGTGCCAGCAGCACCCGGGACAGGGGGTACGAGGAGACCCAGTACTTC | CASSTRDRGYEETQYF
. | TRBJ1-5 | TRBD1 | 15 | TRBV28 | TGTGCCAGCAGGCGTACAGGGGGCCGCAATCAGCCCCAGCATTTT | CASRRTGGRNQPQHF
. | TRBJ2-2 | TRBD1 | 15 | TRBV6-4 | TGTGCCAGCCGTAGGGACAGGACTTATACCGGGGAGCTGTTTTTT | CASRRDRTYTGELFF
. | TRBJ2-2 | . | 16 | TRBV27 | TGTGCCAGCAATAGGGGTCCGGGCGGTCACACCGGGGAGCTGTTTTTT | CASNRGPGGHTGELFF
. | TRBJ2-1 | TRBD1 | 14 | TRBV6-5 | TGTGCCAGCAGTTACGGGGGACAGTACAATGAGCAGTTCTTC | CASSYGGQYNEQFF
. | TRBJ1-2 | . | 13 | TRBV27 | TGTGCCAGCAGTTTATCCCGGGGAGGTGGCTACACCTTC | CASSLSRGGGYTF
. | TRBJ2-2 | . | 13 | TRBV10-2 | TGCGCCAGTTCACAGGGTGTCGGCGGGGAGCTGTTTTTT | CASSQGVGGELFF
. | TRBJ1-1 | . | 15 | TRBV4-1 | TGCGCCAGCAGCCAAGGGAGGGGGGGGCTGAATGAAGCTTTCTTT | CASSQGRGGLNEAFF
. | TRBJ2-5 | . | 15 | TRBV2 | TGTGCCAGCGGTGGGGGGCGTCCGTCCGGAGAGACCCAGTACTTC | CASGGGRPSGETQYF
. | TRBJ2-1 | . | 14 | TRBV19 | TGTGCCAGTAGTACCCGGACCTCCTACAATGAGCAGTTCTTC | CASSTRTSYNEQFF
. | TRBJ2-2 | TRBD2 | 14 | TRBV9 | TGTGCCAGCAGTACTAGCGGGAGGGGCGGGGAGCTGTTTTTT | CASSTSGRGGELFF
. | TRBJ1-2 | . | 15 | TRBV5-4 | TGTGCCAGCAGCTTTCAGGGTAGGAGTGGCTATGGCTACACCTTC | CASSFQGRSGYGYTF
. | TRBJ2-2 | . | 11 | TRBV7-6 | TGTGCCAGCAGCTTGGCCGGGGAGCTGTTTTTT | CASSLAGELFF
. | TRBJ2-5 | . | 11 | TRBV5-4 | TGTGCCAGCAGCGCGGAAGAGACCCAGTACTTC | CASSAEETQYF
. | TRBJ2-7 | TRBD1 | 15 | TRBV5-6 | TGTGCCAGCAGCATTGGCGGCCAGGGGGCCCACGAGCAGTACTTC | CASSIGGQGAHEQYF
. | TRBJ2-1 | TRBD1 | 15 | TRBV19 | TGTGCCAGTAGACTACAGGGACAGGGAGGGAATGAGCAGTTCTTC | CASRLQGQGGNEQFF